This T cell receptor beta chain was recovered during a study of blood T cell repertoires in COVID-19. Study-level background: Nucleic acid was either cDNA or gDNA, and it came from T cells, B-cell-depleted T cells, or PBMCs.

Produced via immunoSEQ multiplex PCR; TCRdb's table is partial and in-frame only. The sample includes around 340,000 clones, about 88% of them seen just once. The germline V and J ends were trimmed by 4 bases and 6 bases, with 13 bases remaining between them. Germline values: CDR1 LNHDA, CDR2 SQIVND (reference sequence). The CDR3 totals 13 residues. This chain joins TRBV19 and TRBJ2-7; D might be TRBD2 (6 bases). The receptor's source is a woman aged 25 to 45 who had been exposed to COVID-19. Sequenced: PBMCs or T cells enriched from blood (not recorded which). The CDR3 loop reads CASSSGGDGEQYF. CDR3 DNA: TGTGCCAGTAGTAGTGGCGGGGATGGCGAGCAGTACTTC.